The present TCR beta chain was sequenced within a study of Ad26.COV2.S vaccination and SARS-CoV-2 variants listed by TCRdb under 2021. About the study as a whole: Donors in the vaccine arm were drawn from COV1001, a phase I-IIa trial of Ad26.COV2.S in healthy adults that was multicentre, randomized, double-blind and placebo-controlled. Ad26.COV2.S was administered intramuscularly at a dose of 5x10^10 or 1x10^11 viral particles, either as one shot or as two shots given 56 days apart. TCRbeta repertoire sequencing served as the tool for gauging how specific and how broad the SARS-CoV-2-reactive T cell receptors were following Ad26.COV2.S vaccination. A total of 32 samples were included in the TCR-sequenced set, comprising 19 Ad26.COV2.S vaccine recipients, 5 placebo recipients and 8 SARS-CoV-2 convalescent individuals. Trial participants were randomized into five groups of five: low-dose or high-dose Ad26.COV2.S given once or twice, or placebo on both occasions. Throughout the experiments and outcome assessment, investigators stayed blinded to trial group allocation.

The immunoSEQ Assay was used to sequence TCRbeta CDR3 regions. After extraction, genomic DNA underwent amplification by bias-controlled multiplex PCR, followed by high-throughput sequencing. Per the original workflow: To quantify the absolute abundance of every unique TCRbeta CDR3 region, sequences were collapsed and filtered. Usable DNA was measured by amplifying reference genes present in all nucleated cells, and TCRbeta template counts were normalized to that usable DNA to estimate T cell fraction. Repertoire TCRs were annotated as SARS-CoV-2-specific when V gene, CDR3 amino acid sequence and J gene were exactly matched to a known reactive TCR set. MIRA supplied the reference SARS-CoV-2 TCR set, which was filtered for enrichment in COVID-19-positive ImmuneCODE repertoires so that public or cross-reactive TCRs were removed. Using the MIRA antigens, annotated TCRs were further analysed by specific ORF or by position within an ORF. Depth was the summed frequency of annotated unique rearrangements, while breadth was defined as annotated unique rearrangements over total unique productive rearrangements. Group comparisons of TCR breadth used two-sided Wilcoxon rank-sum tests. TCRdb took this table from immuneACCESS and kept in-frame rearrangements with V and J called. Such tables lack part of the clones; where checked against another copy, unresolved V genes explain under half of the gap, and the rest is unexplained. The D gene and trimming were derived from the DNA, and the V and J assignments and clone size from that table. Recorded for this sample are some 370,000 clones; 83% of them occurred a single time. Of the sample, about 8% falls within the top ten clones.

For CDR1 and CDR2, the germline V gene lists SGHVS and FQNEAQ. The CDR3 contains 15 residues, cysteine and phenylalanine counted. Left in the record is the CDR3 DNA by itself, 45 bases read in frame from the first base. V is clipped by 5 bases and J by 4 bases, and the sequence between their germline boundaries is 15 bases long. Sample treatment or condition, as interpreted from the label and publication: around 19 received Ad26.COV2.S at low or high dose, single or two shots; about 5 received placebo; per-sample allocation not given. Repertoires of vaccine and placebo recipients were sequenced from samples collected on day 63 after the first injection. Cohort 1b enrolled 25 adults aged 18-55 years at a single site in Boston, USA, between 29 July and 7 August 2020. Ad26.COV2.S consisted of a replication-incompetent adenovirus type 26 vector by which a prefusion-stabilized SARS-CoV-2 spike protein from the original Wuhan strain was expressed.

The full study reports these points: Comparable non-spike TCR breadth was observed between vaccine and placebo recipients, consistent with only spike being contained in the vaccine. It was noted by the authors that total T cell responses may have been underestimated by the TCR breadth and depth analyses. Substantial breadth of spike-specific CD8+ and CD4+ T cell responses was reported after vaccination. Compared with placebo recipients, Ad26.COV2.S recipients showed higher spike-specific TCR breadth (P = 0.0014). The study lacked the statistical power to compare responses across vaccine doses or regimens.

The sample holds one count of this clone. What antigen it recognizes has not been identified. Qualities for individual bases were not recorded, and no much larger clone is one base off. In this chain, TRBV7-8 is recombined with TRBJ2-1, and possibly TRBD2, on 6 matching bases. Specimen: peripheral blood, collected in a trial of Ad26.COV2.S vaccine versus placebo. The TCR was taken from a person between 18 and 65 years old who received the Ad26.COV2.S COVID-19 vaccine or a placebo. The CDR3 amino acid sequence is: CASSRDGGTYNEQFF. The nucleotides read TGTGCCAGCAGCCGAGACGGGGGTACATACAATGAGCAGTTCTTC. Full variable domain (CDR3 extended with the reference TRBV7-8 and TRBJ2-1 proteins): GAGVSQSPRYKVAKRGQDVALRCDPISGHVSLFWYQQALGQGPEFLTYFQNEAQLDKSGLPSDRFFAERPEGSVSTLKIQRTQQEDSAVYLCASSRDGGTYNEQFFGPGTRLTVL.